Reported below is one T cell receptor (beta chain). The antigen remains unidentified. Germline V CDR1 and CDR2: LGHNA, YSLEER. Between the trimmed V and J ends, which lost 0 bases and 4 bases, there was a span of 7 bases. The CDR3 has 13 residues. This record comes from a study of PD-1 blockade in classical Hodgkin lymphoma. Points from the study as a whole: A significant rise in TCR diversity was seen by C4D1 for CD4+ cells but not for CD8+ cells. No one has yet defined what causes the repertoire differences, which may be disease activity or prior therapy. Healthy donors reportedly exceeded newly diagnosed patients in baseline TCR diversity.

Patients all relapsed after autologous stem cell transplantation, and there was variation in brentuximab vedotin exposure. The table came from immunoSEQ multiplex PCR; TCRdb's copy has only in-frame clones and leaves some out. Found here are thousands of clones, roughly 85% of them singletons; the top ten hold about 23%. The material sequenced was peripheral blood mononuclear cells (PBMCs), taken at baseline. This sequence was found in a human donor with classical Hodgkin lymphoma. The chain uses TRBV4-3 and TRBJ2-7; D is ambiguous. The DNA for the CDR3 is TGCGCCAGCAGCCAAGACTTAGCATACGAGCAGTACTTC. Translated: CASSQDLAYEQYF.